Listed here are 32 T cell receptor beta chains from one sample, sequenced in a study of blood T cell repertoires in COVID-19. Using immunoSEQ multiplex PCR, the repertoire was profiled, and TCRdb retains in-frame clones only, with some absent. The table lists fewer than 350,000 clones, around 90% of them singletons. The material sequenced was PBMCs or T cells enriched from blood (not recorded which). Receptor source: a woman aged 18-35 years with acute COVID-19.

V gene TRBV2 combines with J gene TRBJ1-4; the match to TRBD1 covers 7 bases. Germline CDR1 and CDR2: SNHLY and FYNNEI. V was clipped by 6 bases and J by 4 bases; unmatched bases: 5. The CDR3 is 14 amino acids. CDR3 amino acids: CASRPQGINEKLFF. The DNA of the CDR3 is TGTGCCAGCAGACCACAGGGGATTAATGAAAAACTGTTTTTT. The whole variable domain, filled in from reference TRBV2 and TRBJ1-4, reads EPEVTQTPSHQVTQMGQEVILRCVPISNHLYFYWYRQILGQKVEFLVSFYNNEISEKSEIFDDQFSVERPDGSNFTLKIRSTKLEDSAMYFCASRPQGINEKLFFGSGTQLSVL.

The chain joins TRBV7-8 to TRBJ1-2; possible D gene TRBD1, 6 bases. The CDR3 is made up of 14 amino acids. V lost 5 bases to trimming and J lost 6 bases, with 16 bases between them. The V gene's germline CDR1 is SGHVS and CDR2 FQNEAQ. CDR3 nucleotide sequence: TGTGCCAGCAGCCTCCGACAGGCCAGGAATGGCTACACCTTC. This encodes CASSLRQARNGYTF. The whole variable domain, remainder taken from reference TRBV7-8 and TRBJ1-2, is GAGVSQSPRYKVAKRGQDVALRCDPISGHVSLFWYQQALGQGPEFLTYFQNEAQLDKSGLPSDRFFAERPEGSVSTLKIQRTQQEDSAVYLCASSLRQARNGYTFGSGTRLTVV.

This rearrangement joins TRBV4-3 to TRBJ2-1, with TRBD1 matching 7 bases. V was clipped by 4 bases and J by 0 bases; unmatched bases: 3. This CDR3 contains 15 residues. Germline V gene lookup returns CDR1 LGHNA and CDR2 YSLEER. The CDR3 nucleotides read TGCGCCAGCAGCCCCGGGACAGCCTCCTACAATGAGCAGTTCTTC. This gives the protein CASSPGTASYNEQFF.

The rearrangement links TRBV15 to TRBJ1-2; D remains ambiguous. The CDR3 is 14 amino acids. V shed 7 bases and J shed 4 bases, with 16 bases lying between them. Germline V gene sequence: CDR1 LNHNV, CDR2 YYDKDF (reference sequence). Here the CDR3 DNA reads TGTGCCACCAAAGCGCCTTTAACCTCCTATGGCTACACCTTC. Residues: CATKAPLTSYGYTF.

The V gene is TRBV5-1, the J gene TRBJ1-3; the match to TRBD1 covers 8 bases. This CDR3 has 17 amino acids. Germline V gene lookup returns CDR1 SGHRS and CDR2 YFSETQ. V trimming: 0 bases; J trimming: 1 base; junction bases outside the gene matches: 6. The CDR3 loop is CASSLAFQGASGNTIYF. CDR3 bases: TGCGCCAGCAGCTTGGCTTTCCAGGGGGCATCTGGAAACACCATATATTTT.

The chain uses TRBV27 and TRBJ2-7; 7 bases are shared with TRBD1. The CDR3 sequence is 16 residues long. The V gene's germline CDR1 is MNHEY and CDR2 SMNVEV (reference sequence). Germline trimming cut 6 bases from V and 9 bases from J; bases unmatched to any gene: 20. The CDR3 DNA reads TGTGCCAGCAGCCTAAGGACAGGCCGAGCTCGTTCTGTGCAGTACTTC. Encoded protein: CASSLRTGRARSVQYF.

In this sample, this clone turned up once. The rearrangement uses TRBV11-2 and TRBJ1-4, with 9 nucleotides matching TRBD1. Unmatched junction bases numbered 10, after V lost 3 bases and J lost 8 bases. CDR1 is SGHAT and CDR2 is FQNNGV in the germline V gene. CDR3 size: 16 residues. Here the CDR3 reads CASSFTPGQGWEKLFF. The CDR3 DNA sequence: TGTGCCAGCAGCTTTACACCGGGACAGGGCTGGGAAAAACTGTTTTTT.

This clone was seen only once. The gene calls are TRBV10-3 and TRBJ2-7; 16 bases line up with TRBD2. V lost 3 bases to trimming and J lost 3 bases; unmatched junction nucleotides: 5. The germline gives CDR1 ENHRY, CDR2 SYGVKD. The CDR3 contains 17 residues. CDR3 DNA sequence: TGTGCCATCAGTGACTACGGGACTAGCGGGAGGGTCTACGAGCAGTACTTC. It encodes CAISDYGTSGRVYEQYF.

The V call is TRBV7-8, the J call TRBJ1-1; the D gene is possibly TRBD1 (6 bases). The CDR3 totals 18 residues. Trimming removed 3 bases at V and 3 bases at J, with 23 bases between. Germline CDR1 reads SGHVS; CDR2 reads FQNEAQ. DNA of the CDR3: TGTGCCAGCAGCTTGCTCTCACGGAACAGGGTATACGACACTGAAGCTTTCTTT. This codes for CASSLLSRNRVYDTEAFF.

The chain is built from TRBV5-1 and TRBJ2-2; TRBD2 matches at 10 bases. The J segment lost 1 base and the V segment lost 5 bases, leaving 5 bases of the junction unmatched. Germline values: CDR1 SGHRS, CDR2 YFSETQ. CDR3 length equals 16 residues. In nucleotides, the CDR3 is TGCGCCAGCAGACTAGCGGGGACAAGGAACACCGGGGAGCTGTTTTTT. It encodes CASRLAGTRNTGELFF.

In nucleotides, the CDR3 is TGTGCCAGCAGCTGGGAGACAGGGGGTGTCTACGAGCAGTACTTC. It specifies CASSWETGGVYEQYF. The V and J genes are TRBV27 and TRBJ2-7, with 9 bases matching TRBD1. The germline gives CDR1 MNHEY, CDR2 SMNVEV (reference sequence). J gave up 3 bases and V 6 bases, and 9 bases lay outside the gene matches. The CDR3 is 15 amino acids.

The chain recombines TRBV29-1 with TRBJ2-7; 11 bases line up with TRBD2. Germline-derived CDR1 and CDR2 are SQVTM and ANQGSEA. V was pared by 1 base and J by 3 bases, with 2 bases of the junction left unmatched. The CDR3 sequence is 14 residues long. The CDR3: CSVEVTSGNYEQYF. DNA for the CDR3: TGCAGCGTTGAAGTGACTAGCGGGAACTACGAGCAGTACTTC.

This chain connects TRBV27 to TRBJ1-5; TRBD1 is a possible D gene (6 bases). Between the trimmed V and J ends, which lost 5 bases and 3 bases, there was a span of 20 bases. Germline V lookup: CDR1 MNHEY, CDR2 SMNVEV (reference sequence). The CDR3 runs 17 residues. CDR3 residues: CASSLRGPGEPNQPQHF. In nucleotides, the CDR3 is TGTGCCAGCAGTCTACGCGGACCAGGGGAGCCCAATCAGCCCCAGCATTTT.

The V call is TRBV9, the J call TRBJ1-2, with 8 bases that match TRBD1. CDR1 and CDR2 (germline): SGDLS, YYNGEE. The CDR3 is made up of 14 amino acids. The junction had 4 bases not matched to a gene; V was cut back by 3 bases and J by 3 bases. The CDR3 is CASSATDRDYGYTF. The CDR3 coding sequence is TGTGCCAGCAGCGCTACGGACAGGGACTATGGCTACACCTTC.

The chain employs TRBV10-3 and TRBJ1-2, with D tentatively TRBD1 (6 bases). V gave up 8 bases and J gave up 8 bases, with 24 bases separating them. The V gene's germline CDR1 is ENHRY and CDR2 SYGVKD. This CDR3 comprises 15 residues. The CDR3 sequence: CAIHSEGGLAGGYTF. The CDR3 nucleotides read TGTGCCATCCACTCCGAAGGGGGTCTTGCTGGAGGCTACACCTTC.

This rearrangement joins TRBV4-1 to TRBJ1-3; the D gene is possibly TRBD1 (5 bases). The CDR3 spans 16 residues. V lost 1 base and J 0 bases, leaving 10 bases between the germline ends. Germline values: CDR1 MGHRA, CDR2 YSYEKL. As DNA, the CDR3 is TGCGCCAGCAGCCAAGGCAGGGCATTCTCTGGAAACACCATATATTTT. As protein: CASSQGRAFSGNTIYF.

The chain links TRBV4-2 to TRBJ1-5, with TRBD1 matching 7 bases. There are 15 residues in the CDR3. Germline V gene sequence: CDR1 LGHNA, CDR2 YNFKEQ. Trimming removed 4 bases from V and 1 base from J; junction bases left unmatched: 4. CDR3 in amino acids: CASSPQGSSNQPQHF. Written as DNA, the CDR3 is TGTGCCAGCAGCCCACAGGGGTCAAGCAATCAGCCCCAGCATTTT.

The chain couples TRBV5-6 to TRBJ1-1; D gene uncertain. Germline V gives CDR1 SGHDT, CDR2 YYEEEE. The CDR3 spans 14 residues. The V gene lost 7 bases and the J gene lost 5 bases, with 18 bases spanning the gap. CDR3: CASGRWQAETEAFF. CDR3 nucleotide sequence: TGTGCCAGCGGCAGGTGGCAGGCCGAAACTGAAGCTTTCTTT.

V usage is TRBV7-3 and J usage is TRBJ2-3, with TRBD2 matching 8 bases. Germline CDR1 is SGHTA and CDR2 is FQGTGA. The CDR3 extends over 14 amino acids. V gave up 2 bases and J gave up 6 bases; unmatched junction bases: 4. CDR3 residues: CASSLGGGRDTQYF. Here the CDR3 DNA reads TGTGCCAGCAGCTTAGGCGGGGGGCGCGATACGCAGTATTTT. Complete variable domain (other parts from reference TRBV7-3 and TRBJ2-3): GAGVSQTPSNKVTEKGKYVELRCDPISGHTALYWYRQSLGQGPEFLIYFQGTGAADDSGLPNDRFFAVRPEGSVSTLKIQRTERGDSAVYLCASSLGGGRDTQYFGPGTRLTVL.

The chain combines TRBV11-2 with TRBJ2-4; possible D gene TRBD2, 5 bases. Germline V gene lookup returns CDR1 SGHAT and CDR2 FQNNGV. The CDR3 has 13 amino acids. Trimming pared 5 bases from V and 7 bases from J, leaving 12 bases between. CDR3 nucleotides: TGTGCCAGCAGCGCAGGTCGGGGTAACATTCAGTACTTC. Residues: CASSAGRGNIQYF.

This rearrangement joins TRBV6-5 to TRBJ2-3; 8 bases are shared with TRBD2. CDR1 MNHEY and CDR2 SVGAGI come from the germline V gene. V lost 6 bases to trimming and J lost 5 bases; unmatched junction nucleotides: 7. The CDR3 runs 14 residues. The CDR3 loop is CASRRAGVRDTQYF. The CDR3 coding sequence is TGTGCCAGCAGAAGAGCGGGAGTCAGAGATACGCAGTATTTT.

This sequence joins TRBV29-1 and TRBJ2-6; TRBD2 is a possible D gene (6 bases). There are 17 residues in the CDR3. CDR1 and CDR2 from the germline V gene are SQVTM and ANQGSEA. With 6 bases removed from V and 0 bases from J, the gap between germline ends came to 18 bases. For the CDR3, the DNA is TGCAGCGTCGGAGGGGTTTCTCTATACTCTGGGGCCAACGTCCTGACTTTC. The encoded protein is CSVGGVSLYSGANVLTF. Combining the CDR3 with reference TRBV29-1 and TRBJ2-6 gives the whole variable domain SAVISQKPSRDICQRGTSLTIQCQVDSQVTMMFWYRQQPGQSLTLIATANQGSEATYESGFVIDKFPISRPNLTFSTLTVSNMSPEDSSIYLCSVGGVSLYSGANVLTFGAGSRLTVL.

The V gene is TRBV6-2 or TRBV6-3, the J gene TRBJ2-1; TRBD1 matches 9 bases. Germline lookup yields CDR1 MNHEY and CDR2 SVGEGT. The CDR3 contains 14 residues. Trimming removed 4 bases from V and 7 bases from J; junction bases left unmatched: 5. For the CDR3, the DNA is TGTGCCAGCAGTTGGTCGACAGGGGGGAATGAGCAGTTCTTC. It codes for CASSWSTGGNEQFF.

This clone was detected many times. V usage is TRBV11-2 and J usage is TRBJ1-5; 8 positions match TRBD1. Unmatched junction bases numbered 5, after V lost 2 bases and J lost 5 bases. CDR3 length: 15 residues. The V gene's germline CDR1 is SGHAT and CDR2 FQNNGV. The CDR3 region is CASSLSGGGDQPQHF. CDR3 nucleotide sequence: TGTGCCAGCAGCTTATCAGGGGGCGGGGATCAGCCCCAGCATTTT.

The chain recombines TRBV3-1 (or the pseudogene TRBV3-2) with TRBJ2-7; TRBD1 is a possible D gene (6 bases). The CDR3 sequence is 14 residues long. Germline V gene sequence: CDR1 LGHDT, CDR2 YNNKEL (reference sequence). Trimming removed 4 bases from V and 3 bases from J, with 13 bases in between. The DNA for the CDR3 is TGTGCCAGCAGCCCTAGCAGGGGCTACTACGAGCAGTACTTC. Its translation: CASSPSRGYYEQYF.

The chain joins TRBV5-1 to TRBJ2-6, with 9 bases identical to TRBD1. The germline V gene encodes CDR1 SGHRS and CDR2 YFSETQ. Trimming took 3 bases from V and 1 from J; bases not matched to a gene: 5. The CDR3 is 17 amino acids. Written as DNA, the CDR3 is TGCGCCAGCAGCTCCACAGGGGGCTTTTCTGGGGCCAACGTCCTGACTTTC. Its protein product is CASSSTGGFSGANVLTF.

The rearrangement uses TRBV4-1 and TRBJ2-1; TRBD1 is a possible D gene (5 bases). Germline V CDR1 and CDR2: MGHRA, YSYEKL. There are 15 residues in the CDR3. V gave up 0 bases and J gave up 1 base, with 7 bases separating them. The CDR3 sequence is CASSQDRQSYNEQFF. In nucleotides, the CDR3 is TGCGCCAGCAGCCAAGATCGACAGTCCTACAATGAGCAGTTCTTC.

The chain links TRBV30 to TRBJ2-2; the D is unclear. Germline V gene lookup returns CDR1 GTSNPN and CDR2 SVGIG (reference sequence). The CDR3 sequence is 12 residues long. The V end lost 5 bases, the J end lost 7 bases, and 11 bases lay between the germline ends. The CDR3 DNA is TGTGCCTGGGACACCGGCGGCGGGGAGCTGTTTTTT. Translating it yields CAWDTGGGELFF.

The rearrangement links TRBV4-2 to TRBJ2-3; TRBD2 is a possible D gene (6 bases). Germline CDR1 LGHNA, CDR2 YNFKEQ. V was trimmed by 6 bases and J by 1 base, leaving 11 bases between them. CDR3 length: 14 residues. The CDR3: CASRRESGTDTQYF. The CDR3 DNA sequence: TGTGCCAGCAGACGGGAGTCGGGCACAGATACGCAGTATTTT.

The V and J genes are TRBV10-1 and TRBJ2-7; D is undetermined. Germline loops: CDR1 WNHNN, CDR2 SYGVQD (reference sequence). With 3 bases removed from V and 5 bases from J, the gap between germline ends came to 17 bases. The CDR3 extends over 15 amino acids. For the CDR3, the DNA is TGCGCCAGCAGTGACGGTCCCCCAATATACCACGAGCAGTACTTC. Protein sequence: CASSDGPPIYHEQYF.

The chain couples TRBV5-1 to TRBJ1-3, with D uncertain. The CDR3 spans 13 residues. Germline V CDR1 and CDR2: SGHRS, YFSETQ. V was cut by 5 bases and J by 0 bases, with 6 bases left in between. The CDR3 loop reads CASRRDSGNTIYF. The DNA for the CDR3 is TGCGCCAGCAGGAGGGACTCTGGAAACACCATATATTTT.

The genes are TRBV12-5 and TRBJ2-1; D possibly corresponds to TRBD2 (5 bases). This CDR3 region has 13 residues. Germline V gene sequence: CDR1 LGHNT, CDR2 FRNRAP. V lost 1 base, J lost 6 bases, and 7 bases lay in between. CDR3 region: CASGLGGLNEQFF. CDR3 DNA sequence: TGTGCTAGTGGTTTGGGCGGACTCAATGAGCAGTTCTTC.